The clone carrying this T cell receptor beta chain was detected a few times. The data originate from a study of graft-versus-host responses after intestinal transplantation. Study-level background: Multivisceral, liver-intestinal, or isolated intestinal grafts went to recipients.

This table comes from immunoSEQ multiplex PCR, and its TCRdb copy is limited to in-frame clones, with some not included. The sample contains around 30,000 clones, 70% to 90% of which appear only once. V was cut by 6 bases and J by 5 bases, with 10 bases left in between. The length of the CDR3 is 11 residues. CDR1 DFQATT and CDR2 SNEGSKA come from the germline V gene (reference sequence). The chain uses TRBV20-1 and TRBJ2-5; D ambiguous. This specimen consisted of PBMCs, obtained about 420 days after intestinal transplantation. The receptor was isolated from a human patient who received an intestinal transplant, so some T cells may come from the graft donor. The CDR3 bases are TGCAGTGCCCGCATGCGGGAGACCCAGTACTTC. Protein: CSARMRETQYF.